The subject of this entry is one T cell receptor beta chain. Its target is not known. This entry belongs to a study of CD8+CD57+ T cells in acquired aplastic anemia. The template for TCR beta VDJ and CDR3 sequence profiling was genomic DNA. In TCRdb, the reads were re-called with MiXCR into one record per CDR3 protein. The sample has 250,000 to 350,000 distinct CDR3 sequences, about three fifths seen once. V was shortened by 7 bases and J by 1 base, with 11 bases between the two germline ends. CDR3 length: 14 amino acids. Germline V lookup: CDR1 SQVTM, CDR2 ANQGSEA. All sequencing subjects had displayed CD8+CD57+ cell expansion on flow cytometry. Whole-study findings and limits: Sharing between patients and controls was observed for twenty-nine CD8+ CDR3 sequences.

The sequencing input was sorted CD4+, CD8+, or CD8+CD57+ T cells (not recorded which) from PBMCs. The chain joins TRBV29-1 to TRBJ2-6; tentatively, D is TRBD2 (5 bases). The source is a human donor with aplastic anemia. The CDR3 bases are TGCAGCGCCCCTTCGGGATCTGGGGCCAACGTCCTGACTTTC. Translation gives CSAPSGSGANVLTF.